This T cell receptor (beta chain) was sequenced for a study of cytomegalovirus exposure and HLA in healthy donors. The method was immunoSEQ multiplex PCR; TCRdb's version includes in-frame clones alone and lacks a portion of them. Here the sample spans about 360,000 clones, 70% to 90% being singletons. The CDR3 loop spans 15 amino acids. CDR1 is SEHNR and CDR2 is FQNEAQ in the germline V gene (reference sequence). Trimming took 2 bases from V and 1 from J, leaving 9 bases between them. In the case of this clone: What it binds is not known.

Whole-study findings and limits: First-cohort TCR clusters tended to co-occur in the roughly 120 validation repertoires, a later analysis found.

Material: PBMCs. This chain uses TRBV7-9 with TRBJ2-1; tentative D call: TRBD2 (6 bases). This clonotype was obtained from a woman between 18 and 30 years old in good health and CMV-seronegative. CDR3 loop: CASSLLAGSYNEQFF. CDR3 bases: TGTGCCAGCAGCTTATTGGCGGGGTCCTACAATGAGCAGTTCTTC.